One sample yielded the 29 T cell receptor beta chains listed below, sequenced in a study of blood T cells in healthy people across ages. PCR was performed a second time for roughly 7 to 12 cycles using a sample-barcoded 5' primer and a J-beta primer mix. One entry per CDR3 protein, called by TCRdb with MiXCR from the 5' RACE reads. In the table there are around 800,000 distinct CDR3 sequences, approximately 48% of which are singletons. The sequencing sample was made of blood. These receptor sequences come from a man between 60 and 75 years old in good health.

The chain employs TRBV28 and TRBJ2-4; D ambiguous. The J call may be faulty, since TRBJ2-7 better matches the DNA end. The CDR3 sequence is 13 residues long. The germline gives CDR1 MDHEN, CDR2 SYDVKM. The CDR3 reads CASRDPPMGEQYF. For the CDR3, the DNA is TGTGCCAGCAGGGACCCACCGATGGGCGAGCAGTACTTC.

The chain combines TRBV15 with TRBJ2-7; TRBD2 aligns across 10 bases. The CDR3 extends over 18 amino acids. V lost 3 bases to trimming and J lost 0 bases; unmatched junction nucleotides: 11. Per germline, CDR1 LNHNV and CDR2 YYDKDF (reference sequence). The DNA for the CDR3 is TGTGCCACCAGCAGCCCCGGGGATAGCGGGAGGTTCTCCTACGAGCAGTACTTC. This gives the protein CATSSPGDSGRFSYEQYF. The variable domain in full, completed from reference TRBV15 and TRBJ2-7, reads DAMVIQNPRYQVTQFGKPVTLSCSQTLNHNVMYWYQQKSSQAPKLLFHYYDKDFNNEADTPDNFQSRRPNTSFCFLDIRSPGLGDTAMYLCATSSPGDSGRFSYEQYFGPGTRLTVT.

This clonotype was counted a few times. This chain links TRBV7-2 with TRBJ1-1; D perhaps matches TRBD1 (5 bases). The ends were cut back, 0 bases at V and 4 bases at J, with 9 bases in the middle. The CDR3 runs 14 residues. The V gene's germline CDR1 is SGHTA and CDR2 FQGNSA. The CDR3 protein is CASSLARESTEAFF. CDR3 in DNA: TGTGCCAGCAGCTTAGCCAGGGAGAGCACTGAAGCTTTCTTT. Variable domain in full (rest from reference TRBV7-2 and TRBJ1-1): GAGVSQSPSNKVTEKGKDVELRCDPISGHTALYWYRQSLGQGLEFLIYFQGNSAPDKSGLPSDRFSAERTGGSVSTLTIQRTQQEDSAVYLCASSLARESTEAFFGQGTRLTVV.

This clonotype was detected a few times. The chain is built from TRBV29-1 and TRBJ2-3; D is perhaps TRBD2 (5 bases). The ends were cut back, 4 bases at V and 0 bases at J, with 11 bases in the middle. CDR1 is SQVTM and CDR2 is ANQGSEA in the germline V gene. The CDR3 is made up of 14 amino acids. CDR3 region: CSVARGSSTDTQYF. CDR3 DNA sequence: TGCAGCGTTGCCCGCGGGTCTAGCACAGATACGCAGTATTTT.

The chain couples TRBV28 to TRBJ2-6; 7 nucleotides agree with TRBD2. The germline gives CDR1 MDHEN, CDR2 SYDVKM. The CDR3 spans 16 residues. With V trimmed by 6 bases and J by 2 bases, 7 bases remained unmatched. CDR3 amino acids: CASRGGGFAGANVLTF. The CDR3 nucleotides are TGTGCCAGCAGGGGGGGAGGGTTCGCTGGGGCCAACGTCCTGACTTTC.

In this sample, this clonotype turned up a few times. This CDR3 is CASSQAVQNSPLHF. For the CDR3, the DNA is TGTGCCAGCAGCCAAGCGGTACAGAATTCACCCCTCCACTTT. This chain uses TRBV3-1 with TRBJ1-6; D unresolved. Germline values: CDR1 LGHDT, CDR2 YNNKEL (reference sequence). The germline V and J ends were trimmed by 1 base and 7 bases, with 8 bases remaining between them. The CDR3 sequence is 14 residues long.

This clonotype was picked up a small number of times. The chain joins TRBV7-2 to TRBJ1-1; D not resolved. Trimming pared 1 base from V and 6 bases from J, leaving 9 bases between. The CDR3 spans 13 residues. CDR1 and CDR2 (germline): SGHTA, FQGNSA. CDR3 sequence: CASSLEGIAEAFF. The CDR3 nucleotides read TGTGCCAGCAGCTTAGAAGGGATCGCTGAAGCTTTCTTT.

In this sample, this clonotype turned up a few times. J is TRBJ2-5 and V is TRBV6-2 or TRBV6-3; 8 nucleotides agree with TRBD2. CDR1 is MNHEY and CDR2 is SVGEGT in the germline V gene. The CDR3 sequence is 16 residues long. Losses at the gene ends were 5 bases for V and 1 base for J; bases not matched to a gene: 9. CDR3 in DNA: TGTGCCAGCAGTGGTAATCAGCGGGGGTCCCAAGAGACCCAGTACTTC. This sequence encodes CASSGNQRGSQETQYF.

The V and J genes are TRBV5-1 and TRBJ1-1; a possible D gene is TRBD1 (5 bases). This CDR3 spans 12 amino acids. Germline V gene sequence: CDR1 SGHRS, CDR2 YFSETQ. Trimming took 2 bases from V and 7 from J, leaving 9 bases between them. CDR3 coding DNA: TGCGCCAGCAGCTTATGGGACGGTGAAGCTTTCTTT. It specifies CASSLWDGEAFF.

This sequence joins TRBV9 and TRBJ2-1; D remains unclear. The V and J ends lost 0 bases and 7 bases respectively, with 17 bases between them. CDR3 length: 16 residues. Per germline, CDR1 SGDLS and CDR2 YYNGEE. The CDR3 bases are TGTGCCAGCAGCGTAGCCTTGGTGGGCAAAGGGAATGAGCAGTTCTTC. This translates into CASSVALVGKGNEQFF.

J is TRBJ2-7 and V is TRBV20-1; 9 bases fit TRBD2. Unmatched junction bases numbered 12, after V lost 5 bases and J lost 4 bases. The CDR3 sequence is 15 residues long. Germline CDR1 reads DFQATT; CDR2 reads SNEGSKA (reference sequence). The CDR3 DNA sequence: TGCAGTGCTGGGGGTCAGCGGGAGGCCGAGTACGAGCAGTACTTC. This sequence encodes CSAGGQREAEYEQYF.

The chain recombines TRBV15 with TRBJ2-1, with TRBD2 as a possible D gene (6 bases). CDR1 is LNHNV and CDR2 is YYDKDF in the germline V gene (reference sequence). Deletions cut 8 bases from V and 4 bases from J, with 15 bases between. CDR3 size: 14 residues. The CDR3: CATGFAGPYNEQFF. The CDR3 DNA reads TGTGCCACCGGCTTCGCGGGGCCGTACAATGAGCAGTTCTTC.

The CDR3 sequence is CASSQGGAGQPQHF. In DNA form, the CDR3 reads TGTGCCAGCAGTCAGGGGGGCGCCGGTCAGCCCCAGCATTTT. The chain recombines TRBV6-5 with TRBJ1-5; 7 bases fit TRBD1. The CDR3 is 14 amino acids. Germline V CDR1 and CDR2: MNHEY, SVGAGI. V was clipped by 5 bases and J by 6 bases; unmatched bases: 7.

This clonotype was recorded at least ten times. The chain uses TRBV7-2 and TRBJ2-5; D remains ambiguous. Trimming left V 3 bases short and J 1 base short, with 6 bases between. Looked up from germline, CDR1 is SGHTA and CDR2 is FQGNSA. The CDR3 has 13 amino acids. Here the CDR3 reads CASSLAAQETQYF. In nucleotides, the CDR3 is TGTGCCAGCAGCTTGGCAGCCCAAGAGACCCAGTACTTC.

Only a few counts were recorded for this clonotype. The V gene is TRBV28, the J gene TRBJ2-7; 8 bases line up with TRBD2. The CDR3 contains 16 residues. J gave up 3 bases and V 2 bases, and 9 bases lay outside the gene matches. The germline CDR1 and CDR2 sequences are MDHEN and SYDVKM. The CDR3 reads CASSLPTSGRNYEQYF. In DNA form, the CDR3 reads TGTGCCAGCAGTTTACCAACTAGCGGACGAAACTACGAGCAGTACTTC.

The V and J genes are TRBV7-2 and TRBJ1-1, with TRBD1 matching 11 bases. The ends lost 2 bases at V and 4 bases at J; junction bases unmatched: 3. Germline V gene lookup returns CDR1 SGHTA and CDR2 FQGNSA. The CDR3 totals 15 residues. CDR3 nucleotide sequence: TGTGCCAGCAGCTTAAAGGGACAGGGGGTCACTGAAGCTTTCTTT. Its translation: CASSLKGQGVTEAFF.

About this clonotype: A read error is possible here, since a much larger clone lies one base away. This chain links TRBV4-3 with TRBJ1-2; D uncertain. CDR3 length: 15 amino acids. CDR1 is LGHNA, CDR2 YSLEER, per germline. In nucleotides, the CDR3 is TGCGCCAGCAGCCAAGGGACCGTTACTAACTATGGCCACACCTTC. Its protein is CASSQGTVTNYGHTF.

This clonotype was counted between two and nine times. The chain uses TRBV7-9 and TRBJ2-7; D is unresolved. The CDR3 length is 12 residues. The germline V and J ends were trimmed by 4 bases and 4 bases, with 8 bases remaining between them. The germline CDR1 and CDR2 sequences are SEHNR and FQNEAQ (reference sequence). Here the CDR3 DNA reads TGTGCCAGCAGCTCGTTGGTTTACGAGCAGTACTTC. Its translation: CASSSLVYEQYF.

The CDR3 spells CASSGISYNEQFF. Written as DNA, the CDR3 is TGCGCCAGCAGTGGGATATCCTACAATGAGCAGTTCTTC. This rearrangement joins TRBV5-1 to TRBJ2-1; D is unresolved. Between the trimmed V and J ends, which lost 5 bases and 1 base, there was a span of 7 bases. The CDR3 spans 13 residues. Germline assignment: CDR1 SGHRS and CDR2 YFSETQ.

The J gene is TRBJ2-1, the V gene TRBV20-1, with 8 bases aligning to TRBD2. The germline V gene encodes CDR1 DFQATT and CDR2 SNEGSKA (reference sequence). The CDR3 runs to 15 residues. After removal of 5 bases from V and 0 bases from J, the junction contained 6 bases not matched to a gene. CDR3 protein: CSAGPGGASYNEQFF. The CDR3 DNA is TGCAGTGCTGGACCCGGGGGGGCCTCCTACAATGAGCAGTTCTTC.

This clonotype came up once. The chain links TRBV18 to TRBJ1-2; 8 positions agree with TRBD1. Trimming took 3 bases from V and 8 from J; bases not matched to a gene: 8. This CDR3 has 14 amino acids. Germline CDR1 and CDR2: KGHSH and LQKENI. Here the CDR3 DNA reads TGTGCCAGCTCACCTGGCCAGGGGGCGAAGGGCTACACCTTC. Residues: CASSPGQGAKGYTF.

This clonotype was detected a few times. V usage is TRBV27 and J usage is TRBJ2-6; 9 nucleotides align to TRBD1. The CDR3 has 17 residues. Looked up from germline, CDR1 is MNHEY and CDR2 is SMNVEV (reference sequence). The junction had 4 bases not matched to a gene; V was cut back by 4 bases and J by 0 bases. In DNA, the CDR3 is TGTGCCAGCAGTTCCAGGACAGGGGACTCTGGGGCCAACGTCCTGACTTTC. This codes for CASSSRTGDSGANVLTF.

The table lists this clonotype with a few counts. V usage is TRBV12-3 or TRBV12-4 and J usage is TRBJ2-5; possibly TRBD1 for D (5 bases). This CDR3 has 14 residues. Trimming stripped 5 bases from V and 4 bases from J, with 14 bases between. The CDR3 loop is CASSPLRGLETQYF. The CDR3 DNA reads TGTGCCAGCAGTCCATTAAGGGGATTAGAGACCCAGTACTTC.

The chain joins TRBV7-2 to TRBJ2-1; D tentatively fits TRBD1 or TRBD2 (5 bases each). Germline assignment: CDR1 SGHTA and CDR2 FQGNSA. The CDR3 covers 14 residues. V lost 4 bases, J lost 7 bases, and 14 bases lay in between. The CDR3 loop is CASSSGTPSNEQFF. The CDR3 DNA is TGTGCCAGCAGCTCCGGGACCCCCTCTAATGAGCAGTTCTTC.

The CDR3 DNA follows: TGTGCCAGCAGCTTCCGGTCGACCGAGCAGTACTTC. It is translated as CASSFRSTEQYF. V gene TRBV7-6 combines with J gene TRBJ2-7; D gene unclear. Deletions cut 3 bases from V and 6 bases from J, with 9 bases between. This CDR3 is 12 amino acids long. Germline V gives CDR1 SGHVS, CDR2 FNYEAQ.

The chain links TRBV6-6 to TRBJ2-3; 12 bases line up with TRBD2. Germline V gene lookup returns CDR1 MNHNY and CDR2 SVGAGI (reference sequence). The CDR3 loop spans 15 amino acids. With V trimmed by 5 bases and J by 5 bases, 5 bases remained unmatched. The CDR3 coding sequence is TGTGCCAGCAGTCAGACTAGCGGGGGACTAGATACGCAGTATTTT. It is translated as CASSQTSGGLDTQYF.

The genes are TRBV11-2 and TRBJ2-7; no clear D. The CDR3 is 15 residues long. The V end was cut by 3 bases, the J end by 4 bases, with 16 bases between. The germline CDR1 and CDR2 sequences are SGHAT and FQNNGV. CDR3 loop: CASSFSQLGSYEQYF. The CDR3 DNA is TGTGCCAGCAGCTTTAGTCAGCTCGGCTCTTACGAGCAGTACTTC. Complete variable domain (other parts from reference TRBV11-2 and TRBJ2-7): EAGVAQSPRYKIIEKRQSVAFWCNPISGHATLYWYQQILGQGPKLLIQFQNNGVVDDSQLPKDRFSAERLKGVDSTLKIQPAKLEDSAVYLCASSFSQLGSYEQYFGPGTRLTVT.

The chain carries TRBV6-6 and TRBJ2-1; 9 nucleotides match TRBD2. CDR3 length equals 16 residues. Germline-derived CDR1 and CDR2 are MNHNY and SVGAGI (reference sequence). The junction had 10 bases not matched to a gene; V was cut back by 5 bases and J by 5 bases. CDR3 amino acids: CASSRSGLATDNEQFF. CDR3 bases: TGTGCCAGCAGTCGGTCGGGACTAGCAACGGACAATGAGCAGTTCTTC.

This clonotype occurred a few times. Here the CDR3 DNA reads TGTGCCAGCAGTGAAGACAAGCTAGCCAAAAACATTCAGTACTTC. It encodes CASSEDKLAKNIQYF. The chain uses TRBV6-1 and TRBJ2-4; no clear D gene. CDR3 length equals 15 residues. Per germline, CDR1 MNHNS and CDR2 SASEGT. Trimming took off 1 base at V and 0 bases at J, with 7 bases between the two ends.